The 32 T cell receptor beta chains below come from one sample, sequenced in a study of vaccination effects on CD4 cells after COVID-19. Antigens of these TCRs are unknown. Method: immunoSEQ multiplex PCR; TCRdb's copy keeps in-frame clones and lacks some. In the table there are more than 50,000 clones, 70% to 80% of which are singletons. The culture ran for roughly ten days before CD4+ T cells were isolated. The sample was CD4+ T cells from PBMCs cultured without peptide, taken before COVID-19 vaccination. Source of these receptors: a human donor who received a COVID-19 vaccine.

The chain employs TRBV7-8 and TRBJ2-7; TRBD1 matches 7 bases. This CDR3 is 15 amino acids long. Trimming removed 1 base from V and 5 bases from J; junction bases left unmatched: 8. CDR1 and CDR2 (germline): SGHVS, FQNEAQ. CDR3 protein: CASSLGVVDRHEQYV. The CDR3 DNA is TGTGCCAGCAGCTTAGGAGTAGTGGACAGGCACGAGCAGTACGTC.

The chain couples TRBV7-2 to TRBJ2-2, with a weak D call TRBD2 (5 bases). The CDR3 runs to 15 residues. The germline CDR1 and CDR2 sequences are SGHTA and FQGNSA. Trimming removed 2 bases from V and 5 bases from J, with 12 bases in between. The DNA for the CDR3 is TGTGCCAGCAGCTTACGGACTTCTCAGACCGGGGAGCTGTTTTTT. This codes for CASSLRTSQTGELFF.

The J gene is TRBJ2-3, the V gene TRBV12-5; the D gene is possibly TRBD1 (6 bases). This CDR3 has 17 residues. Germline V gene data show CDR1 as LGHNT and CDR2 as FRNRAP. V was trimmed by 5 bases and J by 3 bases, leaving 21 bases between them. The CDR3: CASGPLLTGLGTDTQYF. CDR3 in DNA: TGTGCTAGTGGTCCCCTTCTCACAGGGTTGGGGACAGATACGCAGTATTTT.

The J gene is TRBJ2-5, the V gene TRBV7-2; D remains unclear. Germline V gene lookup returns CDR1 SGHTA and CDR2 FQGNSA. V lost 4 bases, J lost 5 bases, and 11 bases lay in between. The CDR3 extends over 13 amino acids. Here the CDR3 DNA reads TGTGCCAGCAGCTCTCAGAGGACCGAGACCCAGTACTTC. As protein: CASSSQRTETQYF. The entire variable domain, with the rest obtained from reference TRBV7-2 and TRBJ2-5, is as follows: GAGVSQSPSNKVTEKGKDVELRCDPISGHTALYWYRQSLGQGLEFLIYFQGNSAPDKSGLPSDRFSAERTGGSVSTLTIQRTQQEDSAVYLCASSSQRTETQYFGPGTRLLVL.

This clone showed up just a few times. V is TRBV10-1 and J is TRBJ2-7, with D uncertain. There are 16 residues in the CDR3. Germline-derived CDR1 and CDR2 are WNHNN and SYGVQD (reference sequence). Trimming removed 0 bases from V and 0 bases from J, with 12 bases in between. The CDR3 sequence: CASSESRYPSSYEQYV. The CDR3 region has the DNA TGCGCCAGCAGTGAGTCGCGCTACCCGAGCTCCTACGAGCAGTACGTC.

The chain recombines TRBV9 with TRBJ1-5, with a weak D call TRBD1 (5 bases). The V and J ends lost 3 bases and 2 bases respectively, with 15 bases between them. The CDR3 totals 16 residues. Germline V gene lookup returns CDR1 SGDLS and CDR2 YYNGEE. This chain's CDR3 is CASSAVGGVGNQPQHF. The CDR3 bases are TGTGCCAGCAGCGCCGTGGGGGGGGTGGGCAATCAGCCCCAGCATTTT.

The rearrangement joins TRBV21-1 to TRBJ2-1; no check of the table's D call, TRBD2, against the DNA was made. TRBV21-1 is listed as a pseudogene. This CDR3 has 10 amino acids. The CDR3 is CASPRAGALF. The CDR3 DNA reads TGTGCCAGCCCCCGGGCGGGGGCCCTCTTC.

The chain joins TRBV10-3 to TRBJ2-6, with no clear D. The CDR3 has 13 residues. V shed 6 bases and J shed 4 bases, with 7 bases lying between them. Germline CDR1 and CDR2: ENHRY and SYGVKD. CDR3 protein: CAIRGSGANVLTF. In DNA, the CDR3 is TGTGCCATCAGAGGTTCCGGGGCCAACGTCCTGACTTTC.

This clone was picked up one time. The chain combines TRBV5-3 with TRBJ1-1, with TRBD1 as a possible D gene (5 bases). TRBV5-3 has ORF status, its function being uncertain. This CDR3 spans 13 amino acids. V lost 4 bases, J lost 3 bases, and 10 bases lay in between. The CDR3 DNA reads as TGTGCCAGAAGCCTACGACAGTACACTGAAGCTTTCTTT. This sequence encodes CARSLRQYTEAFF.

The rearrangement uses TRBV3-1 (or the pseudogene TRBV3-2) and TRBJ2-7; TRBD2 agrees at 7 bases. The germline V gene has CDR1 LGHDT and CDR2 YNNKEL (reference sequence). V lost 1 base and J lost 5; bases outside the gene matches: 5. The CDR3 consists of 14 residues. Here the CDR3 DNA reads TGTGCCAGCAGCCAAGGACTTGGGGGGGACGAGCAGTACGTC. Protein sequence: CASSQGLGGDEQYV.

The chain joins TRBV3-1 (or the pseudogene TRBV3-2) to TRBJ1-1, with 7 bases aligning to TRBD1. The CDR3 consists of 14 residues. With V trimmed by 2 bases and J by 5 bases, 5 bases remained unmatched. Looked up from germline, CDR1 is LGHDT and CDR2 is YNNKEL (reference sequence). CDR3 nucleotide sequence: TGTGCCAGCAGCCAATCGGACAGGAGAACTGAAGCTTTCTTT. Its translation: CASSQSDRRTEAFF.

This chain connects TRBV6-2 or TRBV6-3 to TRBJ1-5; TRBD1 agrees at 10 bases. Germline V gene lookup returns CDR1 MNHEY and CDR2 SVGEGT. V lost 6 bases, J lost 3 bases, and 5 bases stayed unmatched. The CDR3 has 15 residues. DNA of the CDR3: TGTGCCAGCAGCCAGGGACAGGGGATCAATCAGCCCCAGCATTTT. Translated: CASSQGQGINQPQHF.

This chain connects TRBV20-1 to TRBJ2-2; D is unclear. Germline CDR1 and CDR2: DFQATT and SNEGSKA (reference sequence). The length of the CDR3 is 11 residues. Deletions cut 5 bases from V and 6 bases from J, with 7 bases between. The CDR3: CSAADAGELFF. The DNA of the CDR3 is TGCAGTGCTGCCGACGCCGGGGAGCTGTTTTTT.

The sample holds a few counts of this clone. The chain links TRBV5-1 to TRBJ1-1, with D uncertain. Trimming pared 2 bases from V and 0 bases from J, leaving 14 bases between. The CDR3 length is 16 residues. Germline V gene data show CDR1 as SGHRS and CDR2 as YFSETQ. The CDR3 sequence is CASSLRSQVMNTEAFF. The CDR3 coding sequence is TGCGCCAGCAGCTTACGATCGCAGGTCATGAACACTGAAGCTTTCTTT.

The rearrangement uses TRBV7-8 and TRBJ2-2; 8 positions agree with TRBD1. V shed 7 bases, J shed 7 bases, and the junction held 11 bases outside the gene matches. The length of the CDR3 is 15 residues. The V gene's germline CDR1 is SGHVS and CDR2 FQNEAQ. The DNA for the CDR3 is TGTGCCAGCAACCCTTGGACAGGGATCTTCGGGGAGCTGTTTTTT. Its translation is CASNPWTGIFGELFF.

The CDR3 loop reads CASGFWLLNTGELFF. Written as DNA, the CDR3 is TGTGCTAGTGGTTTTTGGCTCCTGAACACCGGGGAGCTGTTTTTT. The chain has TRBV12-5 and TRBJ2-2, with unresolved D. With 3 bases removed from V and 1 base from J, the gap between germline ends came to 9 bases. The germline gives CDR1 LGHNT, CDR2 FRNRAP. This CDR3 is built from 15 residues.

This clone was seen a single time. The rearrangement uses TRBV29-1 and TRBJ2-3, with 7 bases matching TRBD1. This CDR3 region has 14 residues. Trimming removed 4 bases from V and 3 bases from J; junction bases left unmatched: 7. Looked up from germline, CDR1 is SQVTM and CDR2 is ANQGSEA. CDR3 DNA: TGCAGCGTTGGACAGGGAGTAGGTACAGATACGCAGTATTTT. It translates to CSVGQGVGTDTQYF.

DNA of the CDR3: TGCGCCAGCAGAGACAGGGGGGGAGGGACTGAAGCTTTCTTT. Amino acids: CASRDRGGGTEAFF. The chain is built from TRBV10-2 and TRBJ1-1, with 9 bases aligning to TRBD1. Trimming cost V 6 bases and J 5 bases; bases outside gene matches: 7. Germline V gene lookup returns CDR1 WSHSY and CDR2 SAAADI. The CDR3 length is 14 residues.

The genes are TRBV7-9 and TRBJ1-5; 9 bases fit TRBD1. The ends lost 4 bases at V and 5 bases at J; junction bases unmatched: 9. This CDR3 is 16 amino acids long. The V gene's germline CDR1 is SEHNR and CDR2 FQNEAQ (reference sequence). CDR3 bases: TGTGCCAGCAGCTGGGGACAGGGAGTTTTCCATCAGCCCCAGCATTTT. It translates to CASSWGQGVFHQPQHF.

The chain couples TRBV24-1 to TRBJ2-5; D is unclear. Trimming took off 1 base at V and 5 bases at J, with 4 bases between the two ends. There are 12 residues in the CDR3. CDR1 KGHDR and CDR2 SFDVKD come from the germline V gene. The CDR3, as DNA: TGTGCCACCAGTGATTTAAGGGAGACCCAGTACTTC. It translates to CATSDLRETQYF.

The rearrangement joins TRBV10-3 to TRBJ1-1; no definite D call. The CDR3 runs 16 residues. Germline V gives CDR1 ENHRY, CDR2 SYGVKD. V shed 4 bases and J shed 1 base, with 16 bases lying between them. The CDR3 spells CAISVDFGLANTEAFF. CDR3 DNA sequence: TGTGCCATCAGTGTCGACTTTGGGTTGGCGAACACTGAAGCTTTCTTT.

This clone came up a few times. The V and J genes are TRBV29-1 and TRBJ1-3; 7 bases are a match to TRBD1. The CDR3 runs 15 residues. V shed 6 bases, J shed 0 bases, and the junction held 8 bases outside the gene matches. In germline, CDR1 is SQVTM, CDR2 ANQGSEA. The CDR3 loop reads CSVTPTGPSGNTIYF. The CDR3 DNA is TGCAGCGTAACTCCGACAGGGCCCTCTGGAAACACCATATATTTT.

V usage is TRBV3-1 (or the pseudogene TRBV3-2) and J usage is TRBJ2-7, with TRBD2 matching over 8 bases. CDR1 is LGHDT and CDR2 is YNNKEL in the germline V gene (reference sequence). The CDR3 totals 16 residues. Germline trimming cut 1 base from V and 6 bases from J; bases unmatched to any gene: 11. The CDR3 loop reads CASSQGTSFSTSEQYV. In nucleotides, the CDR3 is TGTGCCAGCAGCCAAGGGACTAGCTTTTCGACGTCCGAGCAGTACGTC.

The chain combines TRBV6-5 with TRBJ1-1; the D is unclear. The CDR3 extends over 15 amino acids. Germline V gene sequence: CDR1 MNHEY, CDR2 SVGAGI. The V gene lost 0 bases and the J gene lost 8 bases, with 16 bases spanning the gap. For the CDR3, the DNA is TGTGCCAGCAGTTACTCAGGCAAGGTCCTCCTGGAAGCTTTCTTT. It specifies CASSYSGKVLLEAFF.

The chain is built from TRBV19 and TRBJ2-3; D tentatively fits TRBD1 or TRBD2 (5 bases each). CDR3 length: 15 residues. V lost 1 base and J lost 5, with 13 bases in between. Germline CDR1 reads LNHDA; CDR2 reads SQIVND (reference sequence). CDR3 coding DNA: TGTGCCAGTAGTATAGGGGGGTATTTACGAGATACGCAGTATTTT. It codes for CASSIGGYLRDTQYF.

The DNA of the CDR3 is TGTGCCAGTAGTATAGCTCCGGTTCCCTATGGCTACACCTTC. Its translation: CASSIAPVPYGYTF. This rearrangement joins TRBV19 to TRBJ1-2; D is unresolved. The CDR3 is 14 residues long. V lost 1 base and J lost 4, with 10 bases in between. Germline loops: CDR1 LNHDA, CDR2 SQIVND (reference sequence).

This rearrangement joins TRBV19 to TRBJ2-7; TRBD2 agrees at 8 bases. There are 15 residues in the CDR3. Germline V lookup: CDR1 LNHDA, CDR2 SQIVND (reference sequence). Trimming took 2 bases from V and 3 from J; bases not matched to a gene: 6. CDR3 sequence: CASSISSGGFYEQYV. CDR3 nucleotide sequence: TGTGCCAGTAGTATATCCAGCGGGGGCTTCTACGAGCAGTACGTC.

The chain recombines TRBV9 with TRBJ2-2; 12 bases fit TRBD2. Germline lookup yields CDR1 SGDLS and CDR2 YYNGEE. V lost 4 bases and J lost 0; bases outside the gene matches: 13. This CDR3 has 20 amino acids. The CDR3 region is CASSIALAGGSLANTGELFF. For the CDR3, the DNA is TGTGCCAGCAGCATAGCACTAGCGGGGGGCTCACTCGCGAACACCGGGGAGCTGTTTTTT. Combining the CDR3 with reference TRBV9 and TRBJ2-2 gives the whole variable domain DSGVTQTPKHLITATGQRVTLRCSPRSGDLSVYWYQQSLDQGLQFLIQYYNGEERAKGNILERFSAQQFPDLHSELNLSSLELGDSALYFCASSIALAGGSLANTGELFFGEGSRLTVL.

This clone was counted between two and nine times. The chain is built from TRBV5-1 and TRBJ1-5; D gene uncertain. The CDR3 consists of 14 residues. V lost 6 bases and J lost 7, with 17 bases in between. Germline V gene data show CDR1 as SGHRS and CDR2 as YFSETQ. The CDR3 DNA sequence: TGCGCCAGCACCCCCCAATTCGGAGGGCAGCCCCAGCATTTT. As protein: CASTPQFGGQPQHF.

V gene TRBV6-5 combines with J gene TRBJ2-3; D gene uncertain. Germline lookup yields CDR1 MNHEY and CDR2 SVGAGI. V was trimmed by 6 bases and J by 2 bases, leaving 12 bases between them. The CDR3 has 14 amino acids. CDR3 amino acids: CASRPLRTTDTQYF. The CDR3 DNA follows: TGTGCCAGCAGACCTTTGCGGACCACAGATACGCAGTATTTT.

This clone was detected a few times. The chain recombines TRBV5-6 with TRBJ1-6; D might be TRBD1 (5 bases). CDR1 is SGHDT, CDR2 YYEEEE, per germline. This CDR3 region has 13 residues. V gave up 4 bases and J gave up 10 bases, with 12 bases separating them. The CDR3 DNA sequence: TGTGCCAGCAGCCGGGGGGTTGGCTCACCCCTCCACTTT. It codes for CASSRGVGSPLHF.

V and J are TRBV5-1 and TRBJ1-2; D is unresolved. The CDR3 runs to 13 residues. Germline-derived CDR1 and CDR2 are SGHRS and YFSETQ. Deletions cut 1 base from V and 0 bases from J, with 4 bases between. For the CDR3, the DNA is TGCGCCAGCAGCTTGACCACTAACTATGGCTACACCTTC. The encoded protein is CASSLTTNYGYTF.